This T cell receptor (beta chain) was captured in a study of blood T cell repertoires in COVID-19. Across the study: The origin of the acute and convalescent COVID-19 samples was the United States, Italy and Spain. PBMCs, B-cell-depleted T cells, or T cells were the source of the cDNA or gDNA that made up the material.

Donors were grouped by their self-reported clinical history. Original analysis: Reference gene primer amplification in the assay estimated nucleated cell counts. The assay was immunoSEQ multiplex PCR, and TCRdb's table has in-frame clones only and misses some. V, J and clone size derive from that table, while D and trimming were established from the DNA sequence. This sample carries about 130,000 clones, 70% to 90% of them seen once, and the ten largest clones take around 4.2%. Trimming pared 2 bases from V and 3 bases from J, leaving 12 bases between. Germline loops: CDR1 SGHRS, CDR2 YFSETQ. The CDR3 extends over 14 amino acids.

The V gene is TRBV5-1, the J gene TRBJ2-7, with TRBD1 as a possible D gene (6 bases). This clonotype was obtained from a man aged 50 to 60 who had recovered from COVID-19. Material: PBMCs or T cells enriched from blood (not recorded which). CDR3 sequence: CASSLQGQSYEQYF. Written as DNA, the CDR3 is TGCGCCAGCAGCTTACAAGGACAGAGCTACGAGCAGTACTTC.